The clone carrying this T cell receptor beta chain was found many times. Its antigen is not identified. TCRdb itself ran the 5' RACE reads through MiXCR, one entry per CDR3 protein. The table has fewer than 700,000 distinct CDR3 sequences, 20% to 25% seen once. Deletions cut 6 bases from V and 4 bases from J, with 6 bases between. This CDR3 contains 11 residues. Germline CDR1 reads MGHDK; CDR2 reads SYGVNS. The source of the sample is a study of T-cell memory formation after mild COVID-19. About the study: Largely, TCR clusters stayed within a single donor. Study results and limitations: Among clones contracting day 15 to 85, CD4/CD8 was balanced, whereas later expanders leaned CD4+.

V gene TRBV25-1 combines with J gene TRBJ1-1; D unresolved. What was sequenced was PBMCs or a T cell subset sorted from them (not recorded which). This TCR was sampled from an adult woman who had mild COVID-19 (a few samples of this study predate the infection). Cell type and time point are not known. Here the CDR3 DNA reads TGTGCCAGCAGGGAGGGCACTGAAGCTTTCTTT. This sequence encodes CASREGTEAFF. The entire variable domain, with the rest obtained from reference TRBV25-1 and TRBJ1-1, is as follows: EADIYQTPRYLVIGTGKKITLECSQTMGHDKMYWYQQDPGMELHLIHYSYGVNSTEKGDLSSESTVSRIRTEHFPLTLESARPSHTSQYLCASREGTEAFFGQGTRLTVV.